The clone carrying this T cell receptor beta chain was counted only a few times. Sequencing was performed with immunoSEQ multiplex PCR; in TCRdb, only in-frame clones are kept and a portion is missing. There are about 290,000 clones in the sample; around 81% occur only once, and around 4.2% lies in the top ten. These data are taken from a study of blood T cell repertoires in COVID-19. Germline V gene data show CDR1 as LNHDA and CDR2 as SQIVND (reference sequence). CDR3 length: 19 amino acids. Trimming cost V 5 bases and J 0 bases; bases outside gene matches: 12. The chain has TRBV19 and TRBJ1-5, with 11 bases matching TRBD1. This receptor was taken from a woman aged 45 to 65 with active or convalescent COVID-19. The specimen was peripheral blood. CDR3 DNA sequence: TGTGCCAGTAGTCTCCTATACCGGGACAGGGGGTTTAGCAATCAGCCCCAGCATTTT. Translation: CASSLLYRDRGFSNQPQHF. The variable domain in full, with the rest retrieved from reference TRBV19 and TRBJ1-5, is DGGITQSPKYLFRKEGQNVTLSCEQNLNHDAMYWYRQDPGQGLRLIYYSQIVNDFQKGDIAEGYSVSREKKESFPLTVTSAQKNPTAFYLCASSLLYRDRGFSNQPQHFGDGTRLSIL.